Each of the 10 T cell receptor beta chains below was sequenced from the same sample in a study of regulatory T cells in long-lasting Graves disease. Described time point: newly diagnosed GD, antithyroid drugs for less than 3 months. Researchers made the TCR library from RNA that was extracted from PBMCs. Researchers made TCR beta libraries by using iRepertoire HTBI primers and running Arm-PCR on CDR3 regions. TCRdb processed the multiplex PCR reads anew with MiXCR; each CDR3 protein has one entry. The repertoire consists of 350,000 to 500,000 distinct CDR3 sequences, with around 13% occurring once and the leading ten covering around a sixth. The same specimen was also included in a second study, on T cells in Graves' hyperthyroidism and ophthalmopathy.

Sequencing used peripheral blood mononuclear cells (PBMCs), obtained at new diagnosis, from a patient treated with antithyroid drugs. These receptors all come from a woman between 45 and 65 years old with Graves disease.

A few counts support this clonotype. V gene TRBV10-3 combines with J gene TRBJ1-5, with 9 bases fitting TRBD1. In germline, CDR1 is ENHRY, CDR2 SYGVKD. This CDR3 comprises 15 residues. Trimming removed 6 bases from V and 3 bases from J; junction bases left unmatched: 6. In DNA form, the CDR3 reads TGTGCCATCAGCAGCGGGACAGGGTCCAATCAGCCCCAGCATTTT. Protein sequence: CAISSGTGSNQPQHF.

Many counts were recorded for this clonotype. V gene TRBV27 combines with J gene TRBJ2-7; D is perhaps TRBD1 (6 bases). CDR3 length: 14 amino acids. The ends were cut back, 5 bases at V and 2 bases at J, with 13 bases in the middle. The germline gives CDR1 MNHEY, CDR2 SMNVEV (reference sequence). Here the CDR3 DNA reads TGTGCCAGCAGTCCCCAGGGGCAGCCCTACGAGCAGTACTTC. This gives the protein CASSPQGQPYEQYF.

This clonotype has ten or more counts. The junction shows a germline mismatch at one end, possibly a read error. The chain links TRBV7-7 to TRBJ2-5; no reliable D call. Germline assignment: CDR1 SSHAT and CDR2 FNYEAQ (reference sequence). CDR3 size: 15 residues. In DNA, the CDR3 is TGTGCTAGCAGCTTATACCTAACAGACCAAGAGACCCAGTACTTC. It translates to CASSLYLTDQETQYF.

The sample holds many counts of this clonotype. V usage is TRBV2 and J usage is TRBJ2-1; tentatively, D is TRBD1 or TRBD2 (5 bases each). Per the germline V gene, CDR1 is SNHLY and CDR2 is FYNNEI. The CDR3 covers 14 residues. Trimming took off 2 bases at V and 2 bases at J, with 7 bases between the two ends. The CDR3 nucleotides are TGTGCCAGCAGTGAACAGGGACCCTACAATGAGCAGTTCTTC. This codes for CASSEQGPYNEQFF.

This clonotype has at least ten counts. The V and J genes are TRBV28 and TRBJ2-1; 16 bases fit TRBD2. The V segment lost 8 bases and the J segment 7 bases; nucleotides outside the gene matches: 14. Germline-derived CDR1 and CDR2 are MDHEN and SYDVKM. CDR3 length equals 18 residues. The DNA for the CDR3 is TGTGCCAGCGGTACCATGGGACTAGCGGGAGGGGGAAGGAATGAGCAGTTCTTC. Translating it yields CASGTMGLAGGGRNEQFF.

This clonotype was recorded at least ten times. The CDR3 region has the DNA TGTGCCAGCAGCCCAGGACAGTTCATGAACACTGAAGCTTTCTTT. Residues: CASSPGQFMNTEAFF. This chain joins TRBV11-2 and TRBJ1-1, with D perhaps matching TRBD1 (6 bases). V lost 5 bases, J lost 0 bases, and 13 bases lay in between. The germline V gene encodes CDR1 SGHAT and CDR2 FQNNGV. The CDR3 runs to 15 residues.

This clonotype was seen many times. The J gene is TRBJ1-4, the V gene TRBV6-1; 7 bases are a match to TRBD1. V shed 6 bases, J shed 8 bases, and the junction held 6 bases outside the gene matches. This CDR3 has 13 amino acids. Looked up from germline, CDR1 is MNHNS and CDR2 is SASEGT. CDR3 sequence (DNA): TGTGCCAGCAGAAACACAGGGGAGGAAAAACTGTTTTTT. This codes for CASRNTGEEKLFF.

This clonotype occurred many times. V and J are TRBV20-1 and TRBJ2-7, with D perhaps matching TRBD2 (5 bases). Trimming stripped 3 bases from V and 5 bases from J, with 8 bases between. This CDR3 is 11 amino acids long. The germline CDR1 and CDR2 sequences are DFQATT and SNEGSKA (reference sequence). CDR3 in DNA: TGCAGTGCTAGGTACGGGAACGAGCAGTACTTC. This sequence encodes CSARYGNEQYF.

Ten or more counts support this clonotype. The V and J genes are TRBV14 and TRBJ2-5; 7 bases match TRBD1. The CDR3 has 16 residues. V was clipped by 0 bases and J by 2 bases; unmatched bases: 6. The germline gives CDR1 SGHDN, CDR2 FVKESK. CDR3 sequence: CASSQDRGGRQETQYF. Written as DNA, the CDR3 is TGTGCCAGCAGCCAAGATCGAGGGGGCAGACAAGAGACCCAGTACTTC.

The rearrangement uses TRBV7-6 and TRBJ2-1, with 9 bases fitting TRBD2. The J segment lost 1 base and the V segment lost 4 bases, leaving 14 bases of the junction unmatched. The CDR3 runs 19 residues. The germline CDR1 and CDR2 sequences are SGHVS and FNYEAQ. CDR3 sequence reads: CASSSKLAGKRTSYNEQFF. The CDR3 DNA follows: TGTGCCAGCAGCTCCAAACTAGCGGGTAAGAGAACGTCCTACAATGAGCAGTTCTTC.